These 18 T cell receptor beta chains originate from one sample sequenced in a study of glioma-infiltrating T cells after dendritic cell vaccination. The data were produced by immunoSEQ multiplex PCR, yet TCRdb's version contains in-frame clones alone and is incomplete. The sample includes about 110,000 clones, roughly 89% seen only once; the top ten take approximately 2.7%. This sample's time point: after dendritic cell vaccination, including at tumor progression/relapse. Sequenced material: blood, taken after dendritic cell vaccination. The receptors were sampled from a human donor with glioblastoma.

This clone showed up just once. J is TRBJ2-5 and V is TRBV6-1, with D possibly matching TRBD2 (5 bases). Per germline, CDR1 MNHNS and CDR2 SASEGT. V was pared by 7 bases and J by 2 bases, with 17 bases between. This CDR3 is built from 15 residues. CDR3 DNA sequence: TGTGCCAGCAATACAGAGGGCCTCCCGCAAGAGACCCAGTACTTC. It is translated as CASNTEGLPQETQYF.

In this sample, this clone turned up once. The rearrangement links TRBV10-3 to TRBJ2-7; perhaps TRBD2 as D (5 bases). Germline V CDR1 and CDR2: ENHRY, SYGVKD. Trimming stripped 4 bases from V and 4 bases from J, with 17 bases between. CDR3 length: 15 residues. Written as DNA, the CDR3 is TGTGCCATCAGTGGAGGGCCGCTGCAAGATTACGAGCAGTACTTC. Amino acids: CAISGGPLQDYEQYF.

This rearrangement joins TRBV6-1 to TRBJ2-1, with 9 bases fitting TRBD1. The CDR3 length is 15 residues. V dropped 4 bases and J dropped 4; count of bases not matched to a gene: 5. Germline values: CDR1 MNHNS, CDR2 SASEGT. The CDR3 protein is CASSGGQGVYNEQFF. In nucleotides, the CDR3 is TGTGCCAGCAGTGGGGGACAGGGAGTTTACAATGAGCAGTTCTTC.

This chain uses TRBV11-3 with TRBJ2-3, with no clear D. The CDR3 consists of 11 residues. V was pared by 5 bases and J by 4 bases, with 4 bases between. Germline V gene data show CDR1 as SGHNT and CDR2 as YENEEA. The CDR3 DNA sequence: TGTGCCAGCAGCCCCTCAGATACGCAGTATTTT. Translated: CASSPSDTQYF.

The genes are TRBV2 and TRBJ2-2; 8 nucleotides line up with TRBD1. CDR3 length: 15 residues. Germline values: CDR1 SNHLY, CDR2 FYNNEI. The V segment lost 1 base and the J segment 5 bases; nucleotides outside the gene matches: 3. This CDR3 is CASSEGQGRTGELFF. The CDR3, as DNA: TGTGCCAGCAGTGAAGGACAGGGGCGGACCGGGGAGCTGTTTTTT.

The CDR3, as DNA: TGTGCCAGCAGCTTGGATCTAGTCGGGACAGATACGCAGTATTTT. It encodes CASSLDLVGTDTQYF. This chain joins TRBV5-6 and TRBJ2-3; unclear D gene. This CDR3 has 15 residues. CDR1 and CDR2 from the germline V gene are SGHDT and YYEEEE. Trimming shortened V by 0 bases and J by 3 bases, and 11 bases separated the two germline ends.

V is TRBV2 and J is TRBJ2-7; 7 bases are a match to TRBD2. There are 14 residues in the CDR3. The V gene's germline CDR1 is SNHLY and CDR2 FYNNEI. V shed 3 bases and J 0 bases; nucleotides not matched to a gene: 2. CDR3 in amino acids: CASSDRGDSYEQYF. The CDR3 DNA follows: TGTGCCAGCAGTGACCGGGGGGACTCCTACGAGCAGTACTTC.

The chain employs TRBV5-4 and TRBJ1-1, with 9 bases aligning to TRBD1. With V trimmed by 4 bases and J by 2 bases, 12 bases remained unmatched. The CDR3 runs to 17 residues. The germline CDR1 and CDR2 sequences are SGHNT and YYREEE (reference sequence). CDR3 sequence reads: CASSRPGTGMGNTEAFF. The CDR3 coding sequence is TGTGCCAGCAGCCGTCCCGGGACAGGGATGGGTAACACTGAAGCTTTCTTT.

The V call is TRBV29-1, the J call TRBJ2-7, with D uncertain. Trimming left V 2 bases short and J 4 bases short, with 9 bases between. The CDR3 has 12 amino acids. Germline lookup yields CDR1 SQVTM and CDR2 ANQGSEA. CDR3 loop: CSVELGNYEQYF. For the CDR3, the DNA is TGCAGCGTTGAACTGGGCAATTACGAGCAGTACTTC.

The V gene is TRBV27, the J gene TRBJ2-3, with D perhaps TRBD2 (5 bases). CDR3 length equals 12 residues. CDR1 and CDR2 from the germline V gene are MNHEY and SMNVEV (reference sequence). Trimming took 5 bases from V and 8 from J, leaving 11 bases between them. The CDR3, as DNA: TGTGCCAGCAGTCCCGAGGGCGGTACGCAGTATTTT. It codes for CASSPEGGTQYF.

The V gene is TRBV4-1, the J gene TRBJ2-1; TRBD2 might be the D (6 bases). V shed 7 bases and J shed 0 bases, with 16 bases lying between them. CDR1 and CDR2 from the germline V gene are MGHRA and YSYEKL. This CDR3 region has 16 residues. The chain's CDR3 is CASKTLTGVSYNEQFF. The CDR3 region has the DNA TGCGCCAGCAAAACCTTGACGGGGGTCTCCTACAATGAGCAGTTCTTC.

This chain joins TRBV7-8 and TRBJ2-3; D is possibly TRBD1 (6 bases). The V end was cut by 8 bases, the J end by 0 bases, with 18 bases between. This CDR3 is built from 16 residues. In germline, CDR1 is SGHVS, CDR2 FQNEAQ. The CDR3 bases are TGTGCCAGCCCCCCTTCAGGGGCTGCTAGCACAGATACGCAGTATTTT. Protein sequence: CASPPSGAASTDTQYF.

The genes are TRBV12-5 and TRBJ1-3, with TRBD1 as a possible D gene (6 bases). In germline, CDR1 is LGHNT, CDR2 FRNRAP. This CDR3 comprises 13 residues. V was clipped by 9 bases and J by 0 bases, with 9 bases between them. The CDR3 nucleotides are TGTGCTAGCAAACAGGGCTCTGGAAACACCATATATTTT. This sequence encodes CASKQGSGNTIYF.

This chain joins TRBV6-1 and TRBJ1-2; tentatively, D is TRBD1 (5 bases). From germline, CDR1 is MNHNS and CDR2 SASEGT. The V gene lost 2 bases and the J gene lost 5 bases, with 15 bases spanning the gap. This CDR3 spans 15 amino acids. As DNA, the CDR3 is TGTGCCAGCAGTGAATCTAAACAGGCGGCATATGGCTACACCTTC. This translates into CASSESKQAAYGYTF.

This chain connects TRBV19 to TRBJ1-4; 7 bases match TRBD1. This CDR3 spans 16 amino acids. J lost 5 bases, V lost 5 bases, and 11 bases had no gene match. CDR1 is LNHDA, CDR2 SQIVND, per germline (reference sequence). DNA for the CDR3: TGTGCCAGTAGTCCCCGGGGGGGGGACAGCAATGAAAAACTGTTTTTT. Translated, it gives CASSPRGGDSNEKLFF.

The V gene is TRBV7-8, the J gene TRBJ1-5; TRBD1 is a possible D gene (5 bases). V was shortened by 4 bases and J by 4 bases, with 11 bases between the two germline ends. This CDR3 has 14 residues. Germline assignment: CDR1 SGHVS and CDR2 FQNEAQ. CDR3 region: CASSSQGLNQPQHF. The CDR3 DNA reads TGTGCCAGCAGCTCCCAGGGCCTTAATCAGCCCCAGCATTTT.

This chain joins TRBV5-6 and TRBJ2-5; a possible D gene is TRBD1 (5 bases). The DNA end lines up better with TRBJ2-7; the J call may be wrong. The CDR3 is 11 amino acids. From germline, CDR1 is SGHDT and CDR2 YYEEEE. CDR3: CASSKGNEQYF. As DNA, the CDR3 is TGTGCCAGCAGCAAGGGGAACGAGCAGTACTTC.

CDR3 sequence reads: CASSSSGSGDTQYF. The CDR3 DNA reads as TGTGCCAGCAGCTCGAGCGGGAGTGGAGATACGCAGTATTTT. The genes are TRBV28 and TRBJ2-3; 8 bases map to TRBD2. The length of the CDR3 is 14 residues. Germline CDR1 and CDR2: MDHEN and SYDVKM. Trimming took 6 bases from V and 5 from J; bases not matched to a gene: 7.